This T cell receptor beta chain appears in the sequencing data of a study of chemoradiotherapy in HPV16-positive cancers. Assay: immunoSEQ multiplex PCR; the TCRdb copy retains only in-frame clones and omits some. The data show fewer than 35,000 clones, with roughly 92% seen just once and about a sixth held by the top ten. This clone appeared once. Germline assignment: CDR1 SEHNR and CDR2 FQNEAQ (reference sequence). V was shortened by 3 bases and J by 4 bases, with 7 bases between the two germline ends. The CDR3 spans 12 residues. The sample consisted of blood, taken from a patient who underwent chemoradiotherapy. The chain combines TRBV7-9 with TRBJ2-7; D possibly corresponds to TRBD1 (5 bases). The TCR sequence derives from a human donor with HPV-associated anogenital cancer. CDR3 amino acids: CASSFQGYEQYF. CDR3 nucleotide sequence: TGTGCCAGCAGCTTTCAGGGATACGAGCAGTACTTC.